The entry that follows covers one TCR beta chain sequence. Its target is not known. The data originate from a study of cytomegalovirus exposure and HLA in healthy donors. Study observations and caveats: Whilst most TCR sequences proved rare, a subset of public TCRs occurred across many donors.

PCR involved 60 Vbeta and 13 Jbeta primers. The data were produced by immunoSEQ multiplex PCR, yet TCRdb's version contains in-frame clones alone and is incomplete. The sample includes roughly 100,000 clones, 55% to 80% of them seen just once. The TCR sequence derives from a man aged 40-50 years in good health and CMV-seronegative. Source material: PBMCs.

The CDR3 region is CASGRTDSYEQYF. CDR3 nucleotides: TGTGCCAGCGGGCGGACAGACTCCTACGAGCAGTACTTC. V gene TRBV7-2 combines with J gene TRBJ2-7, with D possibly being TRBD1 (6 bases). Trimming left V 8 bases short and J 0 bases short, with 11 bases between. CDR1 and CDR2 from the germline V gene are SGHTA and FQGNSA. CDR3 length: 13 amino acids.